What follows are 24 T cell receptor beta chains derived from one specimen sequenced in a study of blood T cell repertoires in COVID-19. The method was immunoSEQ multiplex PCR; TCRdb's version includes in-frame clones alone and lacks a portion of them. The table lists over 200,000 clones, 60% to 75% of them singletons. Sequencing used peripheral blood. All receptors derive from a woman older than 75 with acute or convalescent COVID-19.

This clone is a singleton in its sample. The rearrangement uses TRBV7-2 and TRBJ1-2; 7 bases align to TRBD1. Trimming removed 1 base from V and 8 bases from J; junction bases left unmatched: 10. The germline CDR1 and CDR2 sequences are SGHTA and FQGNSA. This CDR3 contains 15 residues. CDR3 amino acids: CASSLGADRVYGYTF. Here the CDR3 DNA reads TGTGCCAGCAGCTTAGGGGCAGACAGGGTCTACGGCTACACCTTC.

V gene TRBV5-1 combines with J gene TRBJ2-7; 7 bases line up with TRBD2. The CDR3 is 15 amino acids. The germline V gene has CDR1 SGHRS and CDR2 YFSETQ. The V segment lost 2 bases and the J segment 2 bases; nucleotides outside the gene matches: 7. CDR3 DNA: TGCGCCAGCAGCTTAGTGGGGGGGACTACCTACGAGCAGTACTTC. Translating gives CASSLVGGTTYEQYF.

The chain carries TRBV9 and TRBJ2-3, with TRBD2 identical over 10 bases. This CDR3 spans 18 amino acids. Germline V gene data show CDR1 as SGDLS and CDR2 as YYNGEE. With V trimmed by 1 base and J by 0 bases, 8 bases remained unmatched. CDR3 in amino acids: CASSVQASGGRSTDTQYF. DNA of the CDR3: TGTGCCAGCAGCGTACAGGCTAGCGGGGGCCGGAGCACAGATACGCAGTATTTT. Variable domain in full (rest from reference TRBV9 and TRBJ2-3): DSGVTQTPKHLITATGQRVTLRCSPRSGDLSVYWYQQSLDQGLQFLIQYYNGEERAKGNILERFSAQQFPDLHSELNLSSLELGDSALYFCASSVQASGGRSTDTQYFGPGTRLTVL.

This chain uses TRBV7-9 with TRBJ1-2; D is unresolved. CDR1 is SEHNR and CDR2 is FQNEAQ in the germline V gene (reference sequence). V was shortened by 0 bases and J by 13 bases, with 9 bases between the two germline ends. The CDR3 sequence is 11 residues long. The DNA of the CDR3 is TGTGCCAGCAGCTTAGCGCTAATGTTCACCTTC. This sequence encodes CASSLALMFTF.

Only one count was recorded for this clone. This sequence joins TRBV21-1 and TRBJ1-2; the table gives TRBD1 as D, unverified against the DNA. TRBV21-1 is a recognized pseudogene. The CDR3 runs to 14 residues. The CDR3 sequence: CASSNLRGHYGYTF. The CDR3 bases are TGTGCCAGCAGCAACCTAAGGGGTCACTATGGCTACACCTTC.

The rearrangement links TRBV19 to TRBJ1-4; TRBD1 matches at 7 bases. Germline V gives CDR1 LNHDA, CDR2 SQIVND (reference sequence). The V gene end was trimmed by 10 bases and the J gene end by 3 bases; junction bases not matched to a gene: 11. The CDR3 consists of 15 residues. The CDR3 spells CATLPTGMPNEKLFF. The CDR3 DNA reads TGTGCCACTTTACCGACAGGGATGCCTAATGAAAAACTGTTTTTT.

The rearrangement joins TRBV23-1 to TRBJ2-5; 8 positions match TRBD1. TRBV23-1 is annotated as an ORF whose role is uncertain. The CDR3 has 16 residues. The V and J ends lost 3 bases and 4 bases, in that order; junction bases with no gene match: 10. The CDR3 loop is CASSHSDRVVAETQYF. Written as DNA, the CDR3 is TGCGCCAGCAGTCACTCGGACAGGGTGGTGGCAGAGACCCAGTACTTC.

The chain uses TRBV4-1 and TRBJ2-3, with TRBD2 as a possible D gene (5 bases). This CDR3 is built from 13 residues. V was trimmed by 3 bases and J by 1 base, leaving 5 bases between them. Germline-derived CDR1 and CDR2 are MGHRA and YSYEKL. As DNA, the CDR3 is TGCGCCAGCAGCCACGGGGGCACAGATACGCAGTATTTT. Residues: CASSHGGTDTQYF.

The chain has TRBV5-1 and TRBJ2-1, with TRBD1 matching over 8 bases. After removal of 4 bases from V and 8 bases from J, the junction contained 14 bases not matched to a gene. This CDR3 comprises 16 residues. Germline CDR1 is SGHRS and CDR2 is YFSETQ. The CDR3 is CASSGITGGTAHEQFF. In nucleotides, the CDR3 is TGCGCCAGCAGCGGAATTACAGGGGGAACCGCTCATGAGCAGTTCTTC.

This chain joins TRBV29-1 and TRBJ1-1, with 8 positions matching TRBD1. CDR3 length: 15 residues. Germline trimming cut 6 bases from V and 1 base from J; bases unmatched to any gene: 10. Germline V gene data show CDR1 as SQVTM and CDR2 as ANQGSEA. The CDR3 DNA follows: TGCAGCGTCCCTTTATCACAGGGGGGGAACACTGAAGCTTTCTTT. This codes for CSVPLSQGGNTEAFF.

The chain links TRBV11-1 to TRBJ1-6; D remains unclear. This CDR3 is 15 amino acids long. In germline, CDR1 is SGHAT, CDR2 FQDESV (reference sequence). Trimming took 5 bases from V and 9 from J, leaving 17 bases between them. DNA for the CDR3: TGTGCCAGCAGCGAAGCGGGGAGACGGGGTTCACCCCTCCACTTT. As protein: CASSEAGRRGSPLHF.

CDR3 sequence reads: CASSYGGRASDTQYF. The CDR3 DNA sequence: TGTGCCAGCAGTTACGGCGGGAGGGCCTCAGATACGCAGTATTTT. The rearrangement links TRBV6-2 or TRBV6-3 to TRBJ2-3, with 9 nucleotides matching TRBD2. The V gene's germline CDR1 is MNHEY and CDR2 SVGEGT. The V and J ends lost 2 bases and 4 bases, in that order; junction bases with no gene match: 4. CDR3 length equals 15 residues.

The chain links TRBV30 to TRBJ1-1; D not resolved. This CDR3 is 12 amino acids long. V lost 2 bases, J lost 8 bases, and 12 bases lay in between. Germline V gene data show CDR1 as GTSNPN and CDR2 as SVGIG (reference sequence). CDR3 protein: CAWSSPRVEAFF. The CDR3 DNA reads TGTGCCTGGAGTTCACCCCGCGTAGAAGCTTTCTTT.

The chain links TRBV19 to TRBJ1-2, with TRBD1 identical over 9 bases. Per the germline V gene, CDR1 is LNHDA and CDR2 is SQIVND (reference sequence). CDR3 length: 14 amino acids. With V trimmed by 10 bases and J by 4 bases, 10 bases remained unmatched. CDR3 sequence (DNA): TGTGCCACCTCACAGGGGGCCCTTGGCTATGGCTACACCTTC. Protein product: CATSQGALGYGYTF.

The chain is built from TRBV25-1 and TRBJ1-1; no definite D call. CDR1 is MGHDK, CDR2 SYGVNS, per germline. This CDR3 comprises 14 residues. Trimming cost V 2 bases and J 1 base, with 8 bases left between them. CDR3 region: CASSETIQNTEAFF. DNA for the CDR3: TGTGCCAGCAGTGAAACTATACAGAACACTGAAGCTTTCTTT.

The chain carries TRBV3-1 (or the pseudogene TRBV3-2) and TRBJ1-1, with TRBD1 matching over 7 bases. The CDR3 is 15 residues long. The germline V gene has CDR1 LGHDT and CDR2 YNNKEL (reference sequence). Losses at the gene ends were 4 bases for V and 0 bases for J; bases not matched to a gene: 5. This CDR3 reads CASSPRQGLNTEAFF. For the CDR3, the DNA is TGTGCCAGCAGCCCCCGACAGGGACTGAACACTGAAGCTTTCTTT.

The rearrangement uses TRBV28 and TRBJ1-5, with 7 positions matching TRBD1. The CDR3 totals 16 residues. After removal of 10 bases from V and 3 bases from J, the junction contained 15 bases not matched to a gene. Per germline, CDR1 MDHEN and CDR2 SYDVKM. CDR3 sequence (DNA): TGTGCCACCCAGGGGGTACAGGTTTCTGCCAATCAGCCCCAGCATTTT. This gives the protein CATQGVQVSANQPQHF.

The chain carries TRBV7-9 and TRBJ1-6; 7 bases are shared with TRBD1. This CDR3 has 15 residues. V trimming: 6 bases; J trimming: 8 bases; junction bases outside the gene matches: 10. In germline, CDR1 is SEHNR, CDR2 FQNEAQ (reference sequence). The CDR3 DNA follows: TGTGCCAGCAGGGCACAGGGGAGGAGGGATTCACCCCTCCACTTT. It yields the protein CASRAQGRRDSPLHF. The full variable domain, completed using reference TRBV7-9 and TRBJ1-6, is DTGVSQNPRHKITKRGQNVTFRCDPISEHNRLYWYRQTLGQGPEFLTYFQNEAQLEKSRLLSDRFSAERPKGSFSTLEIQRTEQGDSAMYLCASRAQGRRDSPLHFGNGTRLTVT.

The chain has TRBV3-1 (or the pseudogene TRBV3-2) and TRBJ2-3; 10 positions match TRBD1. J was trimmed by 1 base and V by 0 bases; bases with no gene match: 1. The CDR3 has 16 residues. Germline V gives CDR1 LGHDT, CDR2 YNNKEL (reference sequence). CDR3 sequence: CASSQEGTGGTDTQYF. CDR3 nucleotides: TGTGCCAGCAGCCAAGAGGGGACAGGGGGCACAGATACGCAGTATTTT.

This clone was counted only a few times. The V and J genes are TRBV4-1 and TRBJ2-6; 8 bases are shared with TRBD2. This CDR3 spans 16 amino acids. Germline trimming cut 3 bases from V and 0 bases from J; bases unmatched to any gene: 1. The germline gives CDR1 MGHRA, CDR2 YSYEKL. The CDR3: CASSHSGISGANVLTF. Written as DNA, the CDR3 is TGCGCCAGCAGCCATAGCGGGATCTCTGGGGCCAACGTCCTGACTTTC.

This clone has just one count. V gene TRBV19 combines with J gene TRBJ1-6; unclear D gene. Trimming took 5 bases from V and 8 from J, leaving 13 bases between them. In germline, CDR1 is LNHDA, CDR2 SQIVND (reference sequence). The CDR3 consists of 14 residues. DNA of the CDR3: TGTGCCAGTAGTCGAGGTTGGCTGGATTCACCCCTCCACTTT. Translated: CASSRGWLDSPLHF.

The J gene is TRBJ1-1, the V gene TRBV18, with 12 bases aligning to TRBD1. V shed 4 bases and J 4 bases; nucleotides not matched to a gene: 4. The CDR3 extends over 15 amino acids. From germline, CDR1 is KGHSH and CDR2 LQKENI. In nucleotides, the CDR3 is TGTGCCAGCTCACTGGGACAGGGGGCGGGCACTGAAGCTTTCTTT. This gives the protein CASSLGQGAGTEAFF.

The chain couples TRBV20-1 to TRBJ1-2; 8 bases align to TRBD1. CDR1 DFQATT and CDR2 SNEGSKA come from the germline V gene (reference sequence). There are 11 residues in the CDR3. The J segment lost 8 bases and the V segment lost 6 bases, leaving 5 bases of the junction unmatched. The CDR3 region is CSARTGTGYTF. As DNA, the CDR3 is TGCAGTGCCCGGACAGGGACCGGCTACACCTTC.

This clone was detected only a few times. The J gene is TRBJ2-1, the V gene TRBV5-1; D is perhaps TRBD2 (5 bases). This CDR3 region has 15 residues. The ends were cut back, 4 bases at V and 3 bases at J, with 14 bases in the middle. CDR1 and CDR2 from the germline V gene are SGHRS and YFSETQ. CDR3 protein: CASSPRGLGYNEQFF. The CDR3 nucleotides read TGCGCCAGCAGCCCCCGGGGTTTGGGCTACAATGAGCAGTTCTTC.